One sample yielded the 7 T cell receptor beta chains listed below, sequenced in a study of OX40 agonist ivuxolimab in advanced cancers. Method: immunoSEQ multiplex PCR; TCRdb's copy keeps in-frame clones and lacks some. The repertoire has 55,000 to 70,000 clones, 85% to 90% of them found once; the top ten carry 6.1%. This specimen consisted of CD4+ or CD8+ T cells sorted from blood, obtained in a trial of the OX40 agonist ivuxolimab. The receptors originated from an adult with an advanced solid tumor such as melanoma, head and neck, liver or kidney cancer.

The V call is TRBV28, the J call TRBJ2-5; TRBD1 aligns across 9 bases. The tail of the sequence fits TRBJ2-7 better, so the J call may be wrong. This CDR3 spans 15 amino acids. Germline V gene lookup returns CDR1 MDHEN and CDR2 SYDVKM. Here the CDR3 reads CASTFQGTGSYEQYF. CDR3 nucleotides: TGTGCCAGCACTTTCCAGGGGACAGGGTCATACGAGCAGTACTTC.

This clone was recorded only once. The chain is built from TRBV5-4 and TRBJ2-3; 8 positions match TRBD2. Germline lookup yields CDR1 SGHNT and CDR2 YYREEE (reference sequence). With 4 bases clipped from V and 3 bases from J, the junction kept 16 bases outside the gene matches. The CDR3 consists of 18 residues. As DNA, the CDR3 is TGTGCCAGCAGCCGGGGGGGGGCCGGGACCCGTTGGACAGATACGCAGTATTTT. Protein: CASSRGGAGTRWTDTQYF.

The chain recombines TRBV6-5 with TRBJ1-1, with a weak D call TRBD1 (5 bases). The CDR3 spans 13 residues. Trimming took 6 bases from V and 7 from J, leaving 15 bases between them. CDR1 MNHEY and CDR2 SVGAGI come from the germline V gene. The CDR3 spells CASSPLDTNEAFF. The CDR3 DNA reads TGTGCCAGCAGCCCCTTGGACACCAATGAAGCTTTCTTT.

CDR3 protein: CASSLNLAGGTEQYF. Written as DNA, the CDR3 is TGCGCCAGCAGCCTAAACCTAGCGGGAGGGACCGAGCAGTACTTC. V usage is TRBV5-1 and J usage is TRBJ2-7; 12 positions agree with TRBD2. Germline V gene sequence: CDR1 SGHRS, CDR2 YFSETQ. The V gene end was trimmed by 4 bases and the J gene end by 6 bases; junction bases not matched to a gene: 8. This CDR3 comprises 15 residues.

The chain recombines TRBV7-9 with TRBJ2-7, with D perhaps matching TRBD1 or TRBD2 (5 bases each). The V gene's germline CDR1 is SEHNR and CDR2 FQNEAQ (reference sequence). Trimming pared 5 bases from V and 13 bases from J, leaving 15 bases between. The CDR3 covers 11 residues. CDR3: CASSQEGDRYF. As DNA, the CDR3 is TGTGCCAGCAGCCAAGAAGGGGACCGATACTTC.

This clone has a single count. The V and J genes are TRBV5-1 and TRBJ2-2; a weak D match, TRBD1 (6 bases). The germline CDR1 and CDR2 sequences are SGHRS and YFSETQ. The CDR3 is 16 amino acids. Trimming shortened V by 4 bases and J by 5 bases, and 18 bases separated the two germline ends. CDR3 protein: CASSISGQPGTGELFF. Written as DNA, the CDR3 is TGCGCCAGCAGCATCTCCGGACAGCCGGGAACCGGGGAGCTGTTTTTT.

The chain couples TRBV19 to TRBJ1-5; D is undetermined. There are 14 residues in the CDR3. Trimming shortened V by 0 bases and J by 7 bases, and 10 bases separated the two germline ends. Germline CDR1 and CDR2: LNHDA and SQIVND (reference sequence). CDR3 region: CASSIEGLSQPQHF. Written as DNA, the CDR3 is TGTGCCAGTAGTATAGAGGGCCTATCCCAGCCCCAGCATTTT.